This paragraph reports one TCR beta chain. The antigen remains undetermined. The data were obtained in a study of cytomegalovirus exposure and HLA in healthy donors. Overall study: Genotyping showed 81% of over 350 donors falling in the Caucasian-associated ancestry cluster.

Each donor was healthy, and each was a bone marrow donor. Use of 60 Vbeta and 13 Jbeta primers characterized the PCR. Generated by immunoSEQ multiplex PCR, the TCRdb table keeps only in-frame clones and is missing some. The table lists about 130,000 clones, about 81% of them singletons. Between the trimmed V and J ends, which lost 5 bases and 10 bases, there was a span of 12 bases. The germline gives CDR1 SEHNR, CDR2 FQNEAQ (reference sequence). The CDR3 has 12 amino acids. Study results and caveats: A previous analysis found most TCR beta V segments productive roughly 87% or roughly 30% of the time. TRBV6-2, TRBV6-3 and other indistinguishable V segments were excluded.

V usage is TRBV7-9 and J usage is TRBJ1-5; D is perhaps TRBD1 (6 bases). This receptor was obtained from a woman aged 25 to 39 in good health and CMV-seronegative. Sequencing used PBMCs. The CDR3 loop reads CASSNQGSPQHF. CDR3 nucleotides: TGTGCCAGCAGCAATCAGGGGTCCCCCCAGCATTTT.